This T cell receptor (beta chain) originates from a study of blood T cell repertoires in COVID-19 (TCRdb year 2020). For the wider study: Samples covering the acute and convalescent phases of COVID-19 were provided by collaborators in the United States, Italy and Spain. The prospective study material was composed of cDNA or gDNA derived from T cells, B-cell-depleted T cells, or PBMCs. Subjects who had been exposed to COVID-19, were actively infected with it, or had recovered from it provided the deeply sampled blood TCRbeta repertoires that made up the dataset. A freely available public database, intended as a resource for researchers studying the immune response to SARS-CoV-2, is where the repertoires were released. The samples were drawn from the first 160 participants of the ongoing ImmuneRACE study and from some 1,300 subjects provided by 6 global collaborators. Sample metadata almost always included a de-identified subject ID, COVID-19 status, age in years and sex. HLA class I and class II types, where available, came from metadata supplied by the sample provider rather than from assay-based typing.

In the germline V gene (reference sequence), CDR1 corresponds to MNHEY and CDR2 to SMNVEV. From the cysteine through the phenylalanine, the CDR3 covers 21 amino acids. Only the CDR3 portion is preserved as DNA: 63 bases, with reading frame beginning at the first base. For this chain, trimming is 3 bases at the V end and 2 bases at the J end, and the number of junction bases without a gene match is 16. On this clone itself: Its antigen is currently not known. No clone much larger than this one lies a single base away; base qualities are absent.

Whole blood was collected in K2EDTA tubes by collaborating institutions according to the institutions' own protocols. For TCRbeta analysis, collaborators shipped samples in one of three forms: frozen whole blood, isolated PBMCs, or DNA extracted from either of those sample types. The study at large found these results: The quantity of clinical and demographic metadata differed by source and by participant and was supplied without curation.

TCRbeta CDR3 regions were amplified from genomic DNA using the immunoSEQ Assay, a bias-controlled multiplex PCR. The original pipeline was this. Within the assay, amplification of reference gene primers was used to estimate how many nucleated cells each sample contained. Sequence reads were collapsed and filtered to measure the absolute abundance of every unique TCRbeta CDR3 rearrangement. For each sample, productive Simpson clonality was calculated as the square root of Simpson's diversity index across productive rearrangements. TCRdb took over this immuneACCESS table, retaining in-frame rearrangements with V and J assigned. Such tables are incomplete; in checked studies, under half of the missing clones stem from an unresolved V gene, and the remainder is unexplained. Clone size and the V and J calls come from that table; the DNA yielded D and trimming. This sample has 100,000 to 150,000 clones in its table, and nearly 70% of those were observed once. Approximately 1.9% of the sample is held by the ten biggest clonotypes.

This TCR was sampled from a woman in her 70s with acute or convalescent COVID-19. Sequenced input: peripheral blood. This chain is built from TRBV27 and TRBJ2-5; TRBD2 aligns with 15 central bases. The bases are TGTGCCAGCAGTTTTCGGCAAAACGGACTAGCGGGGGGGCCCCCACAAGAGACCCAGTACTTC. This translates into CASSFRQNGLAGGPPQETQYF.